This T cell receptor beta chain stems from a study of blood T cell repertoires in COVID-19. Overall study context: The study drew acute and convalescent COVID-19 samples from the United States, Italy and Spain. The cDNA or gDNA used as material had been derived from T cells, B-cell-depleted T cells, or PBMCs.

Authors' processing steps: The authors estimated nucleated cell counts from reference gene primer amplification. Repertoires were generated with immunoSEQ multiplex PCR, while TCRdb's copy carries only in-frame clones and drops some. V and J calls and clone size follow that table, whereas D and trimming were derived from the DNA. The table lists over 200,000 clones, roughly 91% of them singletons. This CDR3 contains 13 residues. The germline V gene encodes CDR1 MGHRA and CDR2 YSYEKL. With 8 bases removed from V and 2 bases from J, the gap between germline ends came to 12 bases. The rearrangement links TRBV4-1 to TRBJ1-1; tentatively, D is TRBD1 (5 bases). The sequenced sample was peripheral blood. The source of this sequence is a middle-aged woman who had recovered from COVID-19. Here the CDR3 DNA reads TGCGCCAGCCGGGGGGTAGGCAACACTGAAGCTTTCTTT. Its protein product is CASRGVGNTEAFF.